This T cell receptor (beta chain) was captured by sequencing in a study of blood T cells in healthy people across ages. Study-wide findings and caveats: Roughly linear age-related decline in beta diversity appeared, significant by age 40.

A second about 7 to 11 cycle PCR used barcoded and J-beta primers. TCRdb re-derived calls from the 5' RACE reads in MiXCR, one entry per CDR3 protein. The table has about 1.6 million distinct CDR3 sequences, 30% to 40% seen once. Peripheral blood was drawn, approximately 10 milliliters per donor. CDR3 size: 13 residues. Per germline, CDR1 MNHEY and CDR2 SMNVEV (reference sequence). V shed 10 bases and J shed 2 bases, with 14 bases lying between them. The table lists this clonotype with a few counts. Its specificity is not known. The rearrangement links TRBV27 to TRBJ2-5; D is ambiguous. What was sequenced was blood. The TCR was taken from a woman aged 25 to 39 in good health. CDR3: CATALTAQETQYF. The DNA of the CDR3 is TGTGCCACCGCGTTAACGGCTCAAGAGACCCAGTACTTC.